Below, 29 T cell receptor beta chains from the same sample are listed, as sequenced in a study of cytotoxic CD8 clonotypes in ibrutinib-treated CLL (dated by TCRdb to the early 2020s). The time point label here, explained by the study, means: roughly 23 months on ibrutinib. Library prep was done by the immunoSEQ multiplex PCR assay. TCRdb stores this immuneACCESS table with in-frame sequences only. Part of the clones is absent; in the studies checked, under half of the shortfall reflects unresolved V genes, and no reason is known for the rest. Counted in this sample were 150,000 to 250,000 clones; about 72% of them appeared once. Around an eighth of the sample is held by the ten biggest clonotypes. The specimen was PBMCs, collected after 24 months of ibrutinib treatment. Source of these receptors: a human donor with chronic lymphocytic leukemia.

The chain couples TRBV7-2 to TRBJ1-1; TRBD1 aligns across 7 bases. CDR1 and CDR2 (germline): SGHTA, FQGNSA. V gave up 3 bases and J gave up 7 bases; unmatched junction bases: 2. CDR3 length equals 12 residues. The CDR3 is CASSLGQHEAFF. CDR3 nucleotide sequence: TGTGCCAGCAGCTTGGGACAGCATGAAGCTTTCTTT.

This sequence joins TRBV29-1 and TRBJ2-7, with D possibly being TRBD1 (5 bases). The germline V and J ends were trimmed by 6 bases and 1 base, with 13 bases remaining between them. The length of the CDR3 is 13 residues. The germline V gene encodes CDR1 SQVTM and CDR2 ANQGSEA. In DNA, the CDR3 is TGCAGCGTATATAGGACATCTTCCTACGAGCAGTACTTC. This gives the protein CSVYRTSSYEQYF.

CDR3 residues: CASSLLQLTYTDTQYF. The CDR3 nucleotides are TGTGCCAGCAGCTTGCTTCAGCTAACATACACAGATACGCAGTATTTT. The chain uses TRBV5-6 and TRBJ2-3, with D unresolved. There are 16 residues in the CDR3. Germline V CDR1 and CDR2: SGHDT, YYEEEE. V lost 1 base and J lost 2, with 14 bases in between.

CDR3 sequence: CASDPGGQPQHF. In DNA form, the CDR3 reads TGTGCCAGCGATCCCGGCGGTCAGCCCCAGCATTTT. The rearrangement joins TRBV6-5 to TRBJ1-5, with no clear D. The V end lost 8 bases, the J end lost 6 bases, and 11 bases lay between the germline ends. The CDR3 is 12 amino acids. CDR1 is MNHEY, CDR2 SVGAGI, per germline.

V and J are TRBV7-2 and TRBJ1-5; D gene unclear. The V end was cut by 3 bases, the J end by 7 bases, with 7 bases between. CDR1 and CDR2 from the germline V gene are SGHTA and FQGNSA. The CDR3 consists of 12 residues. The CDR3 DNA reads as TGTGCCAGCAGCTTTTACGGGCAGCCCCAGCATTTT. It translates to CASSFYGQPQHF.

The chain employs TRBV4-1 and TRBJ1-1; D not resolved. Germline V gene lookup returns CDR1 MGHRA and CDR2 YSYEKL. The CDR3 is made up of 16 amino acids. Trimming removed 4 bases at V and 0 bases at J, with 15 bases between. The CDR3 DNA sequence: TGCGCCAGCAGCCGACCGAGCGGGAGTTTGAACACTGAAGCTTTCTTT. This codes for CASSRPSGSLNTEAFF.

The chain links TRBV9 to TRBJ1-1, with 7 bases matching TRBD1. The V gene's germline CDR1 is SGDLS and CDR2 YYNGEE. The ends lost 2 bases at V and 1 base at J; junction bases unmatched: 2. The CDR3 sequence is 14 residues long. CDR3 sequence: CASSVGQRNTEAFF. CDR3 in DNA: TGTGCCAGCAGCGTGGGACAGAGGAACACTGAAGCTTTCTTT.

V and J are TRBV7-2 and TRBJ2-3, with 8 bases matching TRBD2. The CDR3 loop spans 15 amino acids. Looked up from germline, CDR1 is SGHTA and CDR2 is FQGNSA. The J segment lost 4 bases and the V segment lost 3 bases, leaving 6 bases of the junction unmatched. The CDR3 reads CASSFTGGGPDTQYF. CDR3 DNA: TGTGCCAGCAGCTTTACGGGAGGGGGACCAGATACGCAGTATTTT.

This chain joins TRBV5-8 and TRBJ2-5; D possibly corresponds to TRBD2 (6 bases). This CDR3 spans 15 amino acids. V was pared by 7 bases and J by 5 bases, with 21 bases between. Germline loops: CDR1 SGHTS, CDR2 YDEGEE. CDR3 protein: CASQSGAGRGETQYF. DNA of the CDR3: TGTGCCAGCCAATCCGGGGCCGGGAGAGGGGAGACCCAGTACTTC.

This clone was recorded once. The chain employs TRBV5-6 and TRBJ2-5, with D maybe TRBD1 (5 bases). Germline V lookup: CDR1 SGHDT, CDR2 YYEEEE. Trimming took 4 bases from V and 5 from J, leaving 18 bases between them. This CDR3 comprises 15 residues. This CDR3 reads CASSPISRAGETQYF. The CDR3, as DNA: TGTGCCAGCAGCCCGATATCCAGGGCCGGGGAGACCCAGTACTTC.

This clone is a singleton in its sample. The chain has TRBV5-1 and TRBJ2-7, with D hard to call. Germline loops: CDR1 SGHRS, CDR2 YFSETQ. Trimming took 0 bases from V and 4 from J, leaving 11 bases between them. The CDR3 length is 14 residues. In DNA, the CDR3 is TGCGCCAGCAGCTTGGTCGCGGCCGAATACGAGCAGTACTTC. Residues: CASSLVAAEYEQYF.

The chain carries TRBV7-2 and TRBJ1-2; 7 bases match TRBD1. The CDR3 extends over 14 amino acids. Trimming at V came to 2 bases and at J to 2 bases, leaving 2 bases not matched to a gene. Germline CDR1 and CDR2: SGHTA and FQGNSA. CDR3 DNA sequence: TGTGCCAGCAGCTTATGGGACAGCAACTATGGCTACACCTTC. Its protein is CASSLWDSNYGYTF.

V gene TRBV28 combines with J gene TRBJ1-3; no clear D. CDR3 length: 13 residues. V was cut by 5 bases and J by 4 bases, with 9 bases left in between. The germline CDR1 and CDR2 sequences are MDHEN and SYDVKM. The CDR3 nucleotides read TGTGCCAGCAGTCCCCTGGGGGGAAACACCATATATTTT. It specifies CASSPLGGNTIYF.

This clone was seen a handful of times. V usage is TRBV30 and J usage is TRBJ1-4, with D possibly TRBD1 on 5 matching bases. Germline V gene lookup returns CDR1 GTSNPN and CDR2 SVGIG (reference sequence). The CDR3 extends over 15 amino acids. Trimming removed 0 bases from V and 4 bases from J, with 12 bases in between. CDR3 in DNA: TGTGCCTGGAGTGTGTTGGGGACCGTTAATGAAAAACTGTTTTTT. Protein sequence: CAWSVLGTVNEKLFF.

The V gene is TRBV2, the J gene TRBJ1-3, with TRBD1 as a possible D gene (6 bases). The germline V gene encodes CDR1 SNHLY and CDR2 FYNNEI. V was pared by 3 bases and J by 0 bases, with 21 bases between. The CDR3 totals 19 residues. CDR3 region: CASSETSLDSVYSGNTIYF. CDR3 in DNA: TGTGCCAGCAGTGAGACTAGCCTGGACAGCGTATACTCTGGAAACACCATATATTTT.

V is TRBV7-2 and J is TRBJ2-1, with D uncertain. Trimming removed 1 base at V and 9 bases at J, with 7 bases between. There are 12 residues in the CDR3. CDR1 is SGHTA and CDR2 is FQGNSA in the germline V gene. Written as DNA, the CDR3 is TGTGCCAGCAGCTTAGAGTGGGTTGAGCAGTTCTTC. Translation: CASSLEWVEQFF.

The chain recombines TRBV4-3 with TRBJ2-2; no reliable D call. Trimming took off 0 bases at V and 0 bases at J, with 8 bases between the two ends. The CDR3 is 16 amino acids. In germline, CDR1 is LGHNA, CDR2 YSLEER. The CDR3 coding sequence is TGCGCCAGCAGCCAAGACCGGCACGCGAACACCGGGGAGCTGTTTTTT. Translation: CASSQDRHANTGELFF.

The genes are TRBV28 and TRBJ1-5; unclear D gene. V was cut by 8 bases and J by 4 bases, with 15 bases left in between. Germline-derived CDR1 and CDR2 are MDHEN and SYDVKM. There are 14 residues in the CDR3. In DNA form, the CDR3 reads TGTGCCAGCTATGGAAACAGCCTTAATCAGCCCCAGCATTTT. Its protein is CASYGNSLNQPQHF.

The J gene is TRBJ2-5, the V gene TRBV28; weak D call: TRBD2 (6 bases). The CDR3 is 15 amino acids. Germline values: CDR1 MDHEN, CDR2 SYDVKM. The V and J ends lost 8 bases and 0 bases respectively, with 16 bases between them. As DNA, the CDR3 is TGTGCCAGCTTCCCTCTCGCGGGGTACCAAGAGACCCAGTACTTC. This codes for CASFPLAGYQETQYF. Drawing the rest from reference TRBV28 and TRBJ2-5, the complete variable domain is DVKVTQSSRYLVKRTGEKVFLECVQDMDHENMFWYRQDPGLGLRLIYFSYDVKMKEKGDIPEGYSVSREKKERFSLILESASTNQTSMYLCASFPLAGYQETQYFGPGTRLLVL.

The chain has TRBV6-5 and TRBJ2-7; 7 bases align to TRBD1. This CDR3 has 12 amino acids. Germline V gene sequence: CDR1 MNHEY, CDR2 SVGAGI. Losses at the gene ends were 6 bases for V and 5 bases for J; bases not matched to a gene: 4. Written as DNA, the CDR3 is TGTGCCAGCAGACGAACAGGGGACGAGCAGTACTTC. This sequence encodes CASRRTGDEQYF.

This clone appeared a single time. This chain connects TRBV6-5 to TRBJ1-1; 8 bases match TRBD1. J lost 1 base, V lost 6 bases, and 4 bases had no gene match. The CDR3 contains 14 residues. The germline V gene encodes CDR1 MNHEY and CDR2 SVGAGI. CDR3 DNA: TGTGCCAGCAGACAAGACAGGGGGAACACTGAAGCTTTCTTT. Encoded protein: CASRQDRGNTEAFF.

The rearrangement joins TRBV6-6 to TRBJ2-1, with D possibly matching TRBD2 (6 bases). CDR1 is MNHNY, CDR2 SVGAGI, per germline (reference sequence). The CDR3 is 16 amino acids. V lost 0 bases and J lost 4, with 13 bases in between. The CDR3 here is CASSYSISGIYNEQFF. The DNA of the CDR3 is TGTGCCAGCAGTTACTCGATTAGCGGAATATACAATGAGCAGTTCTTC.

This chain connects TRBV27 to TRBJ2-2; D gene ambiguous. The CDR3 is 15 amino acids. Germline lookup yields CDR1 MNHEY and CDR2 SMNVEV (reference sequence). V lost 6 bases, J lost 3 bases, and 14 bases lay in between. The CDR3 nucleotides read TGTGCCAGCAGCCGCCGGTGGCACTACACCGGGGAGCTGTTTTTT. The encoded protein is CASSRRWHYTGELFF.

The chain is built from TRBV5-1 and TRBJ2-7; 13 nucleotides align to TRBD2. This CDR3 spans 15 amino acids. CDR1 and CDR2 from the germline V gene are SGHRS and YFSETQ. Trimming took 5 bases from V and 6 from J; bases not matched to a gene: 8. The CDR3 is CASSSGLAGESEQYF. CDR3 sequence (DNA): TGCGCCAGCAGTTCTGGACTAGCGGGAGAGTCCGAGCAGTACTTC.

This clone was detected only a few times. The rearrangement links TRBV7-2 to TRBJ2-3; maybe TRBD2 (6 bases). V was clipped by 6 bases and J by 0 bases, with 13 bases between them. CDR3 length equals 15 residues. Germline V gives CDR1 SGHTA, CDR2 FQGNSA. The CDR3 DNA reads TGTGCCAGCAGTCCGGGAGCCTTTAGCACAGATACGCAGTATTTT. Translating it yields CASSPGAFSTDTQYF.

This clone was recorded once. This chain joins TRBV6-1 and TRBJ2-1; maybe TRBD2 (5 bases). CDR3 size: 15 residues. From germline, CDR1 is MNHNS and CDR2 SASEGT. Trimming left V 4 bases short and J 1 base short, with 11 bases between. CDR3 sequence: CASSVARGSYNEQFF. The DNA of the CDR3 is TGTGCCAGCAGTGTGGCTCGGGGATCCTACAATGAGCAGTTCTTC.

The rearrangement joins TRBV4-1 to TRBJ2-7; 7 bases agree with TRBD2. From germline, CDR1 is MGHRA and CDR2 YSYEKL. V lost 1 base and J lost 4; bases outside the gene matches: 19. The CDR3 contains 19 residues. The CDR3 loop is CASSQAVYRVSGKGYEQYF. The CDR3 DNA reads as TGCGCCAGCAGCCAAGCGGTCTATCGGGTAAGCGGGAAGGGTTACGAGCAGTACTTC.

This clone was recorded only once. The V and J genes are TRBV6-1 and TRBJ1-4; the D is unclear. There are 13 residues in the CDR3. The V and J ends lost 5 bases and 8 bases respectively, with 12 bases between them. Germline values: CDR1 MNHNS, CDR2 SASEGT. The CDR3 coding sequence is TGTGCCAGCAGTTCACCGGTGGGGGAAAAACTGTTTTTT. Its protein product is CASSSPVGEKLFF.

This rearrangement joins TRBV6-1 to TRBJ2-1; D remains ambiguous. CDR3 length: 15 residues. Per germline, CDR1 MNHNS and CDR2 SASEGT. Trimming removed 2 bases at V and 7 bases at J, with 15 bases between. CDR3 coding DNA: TGTGCCAGCAGTGAAATGCGACTCCCGCTTAATGAGCAGTTCTTC. Translating gives CASSEMRLPLNEQFF.